This T cell receptor beta chain was obtained from a study of blood T cell repertoires in COVID-19. Study context: There were acute and convalescent COVID-19 samples, and they came from the United States, Italy and Spain. In each case, the material was cDNA or gDNA derived from T cells, B-cell-depleted T cells, or PBMCs.

Patients at the Seattle site were enrolled during active infection and followed longitudinally. This clone has just a few counts. In the original processing: Reference gene primer amplification gave estimated nucleated cell counts. The repertoire was sequenced with immunoSEQ multiplex PCR; TCRdb's copy has only in-frame clones and lacks some. V and J calls and clone size are copied from that table; D and trimming were computed from the DNA. The sample consists of 350,000 to 400,000 clones, roughly 90% of them appearing once. Germline V gives CDR1 SNHLY, CDR2 FYNNEI. J lost 15 bases, V lost 11 bases, and 11 bases had no gene match. This CDR3 has 12 residues.

V and J are TRBV2 and TRBJ2-2; 11 nucleotides match TRBD1. The sequenced sample was peripheral blood. This TCR came from a woman in her sixties with COVID-19, enrolled during active disease. CDR3 bases: TGTGCCTTATGGACAGGGGGCGGTTTGATGTTTTTT. Protein sequence: CALWTGGGLMFF.